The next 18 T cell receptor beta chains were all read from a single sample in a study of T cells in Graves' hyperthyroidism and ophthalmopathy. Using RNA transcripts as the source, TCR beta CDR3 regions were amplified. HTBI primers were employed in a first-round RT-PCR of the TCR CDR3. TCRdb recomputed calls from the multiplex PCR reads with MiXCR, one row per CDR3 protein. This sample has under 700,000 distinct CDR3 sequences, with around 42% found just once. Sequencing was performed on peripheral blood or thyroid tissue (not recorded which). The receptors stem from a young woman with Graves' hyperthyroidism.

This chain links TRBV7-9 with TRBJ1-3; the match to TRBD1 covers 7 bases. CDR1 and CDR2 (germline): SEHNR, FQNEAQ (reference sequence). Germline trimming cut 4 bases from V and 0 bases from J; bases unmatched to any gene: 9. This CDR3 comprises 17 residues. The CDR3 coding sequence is TGTGCCAGCAGCTCAGGAATAGACAGGGACTCTGGAAACACCATATATTTT. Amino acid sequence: CASSSGIDRDSGNTIYF.

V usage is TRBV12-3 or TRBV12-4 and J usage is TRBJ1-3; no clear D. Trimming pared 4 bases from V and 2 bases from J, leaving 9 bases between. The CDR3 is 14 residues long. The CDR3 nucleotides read TGTGCCAGCAGTTCGGGTGTTACTGGAAACACCATATATTTT. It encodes CASSSGVTGNTIYF.

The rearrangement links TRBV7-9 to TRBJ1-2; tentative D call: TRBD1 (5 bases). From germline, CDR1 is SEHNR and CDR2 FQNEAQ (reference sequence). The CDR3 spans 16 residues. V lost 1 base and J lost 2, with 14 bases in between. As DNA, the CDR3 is TGTGCCAGCAGCTTAGATCTCAGGGTCGCCAACTATGGCTACACCTTC. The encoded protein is CASSLDLRVANYGYTF.

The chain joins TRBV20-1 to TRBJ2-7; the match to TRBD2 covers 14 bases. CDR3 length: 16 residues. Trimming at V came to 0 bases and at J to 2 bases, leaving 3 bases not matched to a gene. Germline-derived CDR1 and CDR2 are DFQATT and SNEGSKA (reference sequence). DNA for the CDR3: TGCAGTGCTAGAGAGGGGACTAGCGGGAGTCCCTACGAGCAGTACTTC. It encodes CSAREGTSGSPYEQYF.

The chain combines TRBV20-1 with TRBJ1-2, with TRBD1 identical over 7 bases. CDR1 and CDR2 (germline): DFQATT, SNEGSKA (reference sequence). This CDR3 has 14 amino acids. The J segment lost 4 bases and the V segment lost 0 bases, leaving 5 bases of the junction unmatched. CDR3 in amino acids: CSAREPYRGYGYTF. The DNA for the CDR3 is TGCAGTGCTAGAGAGCCCTACAGGGGCTATGGCTACACCTTC.

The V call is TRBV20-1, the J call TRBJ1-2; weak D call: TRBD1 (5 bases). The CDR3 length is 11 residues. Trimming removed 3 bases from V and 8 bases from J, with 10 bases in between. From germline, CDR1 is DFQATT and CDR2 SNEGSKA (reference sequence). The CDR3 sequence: CSASNSGGYTF. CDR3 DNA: TGCAGTGCTAGTAACTCAGGGGGCTACACCTTC.

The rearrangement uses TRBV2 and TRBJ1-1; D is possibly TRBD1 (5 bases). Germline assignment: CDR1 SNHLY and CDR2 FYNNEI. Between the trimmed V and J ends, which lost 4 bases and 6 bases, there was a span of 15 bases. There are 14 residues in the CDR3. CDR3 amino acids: CASSVGTGWSEAFF. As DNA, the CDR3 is TGTGCCAGCAGTGTTGGTACAGGATGGTCTGAAGCTTTCTTT.

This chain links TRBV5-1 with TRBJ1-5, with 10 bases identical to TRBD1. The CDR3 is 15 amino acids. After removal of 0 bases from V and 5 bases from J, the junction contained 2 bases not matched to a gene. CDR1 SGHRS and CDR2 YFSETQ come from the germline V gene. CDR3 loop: CASSLDGQGDQPQHF. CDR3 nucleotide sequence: TGCGCCAGCAGCTTGGACGGACAGGGGGATCAGCCCCAGCATTTT.

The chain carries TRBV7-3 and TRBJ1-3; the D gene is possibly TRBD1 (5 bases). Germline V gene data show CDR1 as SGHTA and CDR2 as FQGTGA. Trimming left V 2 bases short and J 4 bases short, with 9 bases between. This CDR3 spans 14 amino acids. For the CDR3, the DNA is TGTGCCAGCAGCTTAGGGACGTTCGGAAACACCATATATTTT. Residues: CASSLGTFGNTIYF.

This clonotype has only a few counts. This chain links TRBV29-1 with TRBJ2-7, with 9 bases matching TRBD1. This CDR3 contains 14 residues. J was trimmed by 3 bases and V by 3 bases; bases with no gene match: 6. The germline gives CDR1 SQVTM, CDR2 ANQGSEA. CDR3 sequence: CSVDPGQGDYEQYF. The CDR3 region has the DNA TGCAGCGTTGATCCGGGACAGGGTGACTACGAGCAGTACTTC.

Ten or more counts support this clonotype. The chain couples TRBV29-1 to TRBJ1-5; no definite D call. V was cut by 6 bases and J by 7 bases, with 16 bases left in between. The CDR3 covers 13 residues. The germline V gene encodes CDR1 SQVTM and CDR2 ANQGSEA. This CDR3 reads CSVMILLGQPQHF. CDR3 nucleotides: TGCAGCGTGATGATTCTTCTGGGACAGCCCCAGCATTTT.

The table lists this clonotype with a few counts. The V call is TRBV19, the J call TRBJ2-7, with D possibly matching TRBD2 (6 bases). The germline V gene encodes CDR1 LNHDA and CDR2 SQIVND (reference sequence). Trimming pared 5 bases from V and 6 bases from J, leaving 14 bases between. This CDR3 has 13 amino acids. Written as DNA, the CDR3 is TGTGCCAGTAGTTTGTGGGAGGATAGCGAGCAGTACTTC. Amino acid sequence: CASSLWEDSEQYF.

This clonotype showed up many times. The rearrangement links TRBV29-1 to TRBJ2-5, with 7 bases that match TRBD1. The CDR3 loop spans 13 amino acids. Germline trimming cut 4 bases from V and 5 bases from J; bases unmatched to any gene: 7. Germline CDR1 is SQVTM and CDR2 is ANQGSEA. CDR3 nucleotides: TGCAGCGTTGCCGACAGGGTCGGCGAGACCCAGTACTTC. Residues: CSVADRVGETQYF.

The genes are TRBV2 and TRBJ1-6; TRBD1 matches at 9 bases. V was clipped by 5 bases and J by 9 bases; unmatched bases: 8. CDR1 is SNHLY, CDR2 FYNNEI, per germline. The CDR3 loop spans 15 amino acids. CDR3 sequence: CASSRAGTGTSPLHF. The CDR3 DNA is TGTGCCAGCAGTCGGGCCGGGACAGGGACTTCACCCCTCCACTTT. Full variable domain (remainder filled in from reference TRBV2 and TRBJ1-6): EPEVTQTPSHQVTQMGQEVILRCVPISNHLYFYWYRQILGQKVEFLVSFYNNEISEKSEIFDDQFSVERPDGSNFTLKIRSTKLEDSAMYFCASSRAGTGTSPLHFGNGTRLTVT.

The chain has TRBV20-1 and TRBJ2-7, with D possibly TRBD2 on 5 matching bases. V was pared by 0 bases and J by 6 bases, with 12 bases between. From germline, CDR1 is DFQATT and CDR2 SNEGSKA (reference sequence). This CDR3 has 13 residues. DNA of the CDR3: TGCAGTGCTAGAGACCCTAGAGGGAGCGAGCAGTACTTC. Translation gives CSARDPRGSEQYF.

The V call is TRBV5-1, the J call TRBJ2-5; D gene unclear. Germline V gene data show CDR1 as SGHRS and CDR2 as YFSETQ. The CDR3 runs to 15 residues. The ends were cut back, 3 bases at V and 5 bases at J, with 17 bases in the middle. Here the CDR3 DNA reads TGCGCCAGCAGCTCGTTAACCACGGGTGGGGAGACCCAGTACTTC. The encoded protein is CASSSLTTGGETQYF.

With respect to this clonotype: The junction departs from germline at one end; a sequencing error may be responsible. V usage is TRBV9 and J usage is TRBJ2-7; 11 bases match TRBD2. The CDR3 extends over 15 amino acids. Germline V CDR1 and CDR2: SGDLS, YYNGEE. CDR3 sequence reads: CASSAETSGDYGQYF. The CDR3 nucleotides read TGTGCCAGCAGCGCCGAGACTAGCGGGGACTACGGGCAGTACTTC.

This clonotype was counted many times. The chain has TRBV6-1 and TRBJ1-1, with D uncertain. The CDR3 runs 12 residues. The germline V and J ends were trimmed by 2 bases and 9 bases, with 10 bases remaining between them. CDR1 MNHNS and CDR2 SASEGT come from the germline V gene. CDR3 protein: CASSELGKQAFF. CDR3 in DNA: TGTGCCAGCAGTGAACTGGGCAAACAAGCTTTCTTT.